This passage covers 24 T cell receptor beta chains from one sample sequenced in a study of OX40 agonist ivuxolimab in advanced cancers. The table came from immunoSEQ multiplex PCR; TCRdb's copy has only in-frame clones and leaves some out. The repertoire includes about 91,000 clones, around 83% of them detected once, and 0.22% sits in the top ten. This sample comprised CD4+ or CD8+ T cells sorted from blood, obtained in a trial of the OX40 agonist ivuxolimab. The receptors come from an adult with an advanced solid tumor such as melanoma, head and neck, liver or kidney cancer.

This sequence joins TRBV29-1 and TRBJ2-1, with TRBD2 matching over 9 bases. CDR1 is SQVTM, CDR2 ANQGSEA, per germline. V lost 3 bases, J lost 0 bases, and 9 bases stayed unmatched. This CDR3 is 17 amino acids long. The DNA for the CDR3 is TGCAGCGTTGATGGGACTAGCCCCCCTATCTCCTACAATGAGCAGTTCTTC. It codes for CSVDGTSPPISYNEQFF.

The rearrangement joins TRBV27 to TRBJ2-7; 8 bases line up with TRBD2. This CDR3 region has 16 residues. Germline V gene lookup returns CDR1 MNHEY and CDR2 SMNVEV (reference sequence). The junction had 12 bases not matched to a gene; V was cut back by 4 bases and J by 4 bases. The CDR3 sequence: CASSSSGGADRYEQYF. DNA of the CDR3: TGTGCCAGCAGTTCCTCCGGGGGGGCTGATCGATACGAGCAGTACTTC.

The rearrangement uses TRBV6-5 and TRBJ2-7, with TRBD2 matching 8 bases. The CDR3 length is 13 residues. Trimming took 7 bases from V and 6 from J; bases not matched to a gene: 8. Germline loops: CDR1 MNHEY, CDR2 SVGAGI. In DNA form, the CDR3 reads TGTGCCAGCACCCTACGGGGGGGTCGCGAGCAGTACTTC. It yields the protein CASTLRGGREQYF.

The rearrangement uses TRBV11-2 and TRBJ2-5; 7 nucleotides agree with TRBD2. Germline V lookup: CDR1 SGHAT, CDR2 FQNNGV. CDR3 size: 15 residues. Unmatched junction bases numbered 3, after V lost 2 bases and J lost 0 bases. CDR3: CASSLNGGNQETQYF. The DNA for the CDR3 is TGTGCCAGCAGCTTAAACGGGGGGAACCAAGAGACCCAGTACTTC.

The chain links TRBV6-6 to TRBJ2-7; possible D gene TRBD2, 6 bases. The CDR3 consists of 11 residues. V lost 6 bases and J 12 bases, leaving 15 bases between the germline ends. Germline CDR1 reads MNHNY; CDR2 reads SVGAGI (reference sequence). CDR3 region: CASSFGGVGYF. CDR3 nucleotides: TGTGCCAGCAGCTTCGGGGGAGTAGGGTACTTC.

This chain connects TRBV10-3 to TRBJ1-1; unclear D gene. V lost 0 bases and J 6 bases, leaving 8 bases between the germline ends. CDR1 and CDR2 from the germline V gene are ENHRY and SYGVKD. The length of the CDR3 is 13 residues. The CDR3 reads CAISESVDAEAFF. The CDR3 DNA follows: TGTGCCATCAGTGAGTCGGTAGACGCTGAAGCTTTCTTT.

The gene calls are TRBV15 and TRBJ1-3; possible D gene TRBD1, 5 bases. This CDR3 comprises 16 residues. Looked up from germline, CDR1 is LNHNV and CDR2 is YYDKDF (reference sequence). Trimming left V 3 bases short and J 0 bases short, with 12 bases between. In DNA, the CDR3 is TGTGCCACCAGCAGGATAACAGGCTACTCTGGAAACACCATATATTTT. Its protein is CATSRITGYSGNTIYF.

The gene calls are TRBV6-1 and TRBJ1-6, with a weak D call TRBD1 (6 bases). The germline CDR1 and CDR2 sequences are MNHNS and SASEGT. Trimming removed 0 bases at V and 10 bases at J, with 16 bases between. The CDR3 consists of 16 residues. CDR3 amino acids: CASSEAYRAGGSPLHF. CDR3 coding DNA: TGTGCCAGCAGTGAAGCCTACAGGGCGGGGGGATCACCCCTCCACTTT.

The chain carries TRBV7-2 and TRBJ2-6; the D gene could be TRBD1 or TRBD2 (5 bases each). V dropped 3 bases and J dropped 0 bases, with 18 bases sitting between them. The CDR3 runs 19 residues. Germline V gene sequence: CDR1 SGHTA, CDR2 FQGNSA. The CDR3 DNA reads TGTGCCAGCAGCTTGGAGCTTCCGGGACGAGACTCTGGGGCCAACGTCCTGACTTTC. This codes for CASSLELPGRDSGANVLTF.

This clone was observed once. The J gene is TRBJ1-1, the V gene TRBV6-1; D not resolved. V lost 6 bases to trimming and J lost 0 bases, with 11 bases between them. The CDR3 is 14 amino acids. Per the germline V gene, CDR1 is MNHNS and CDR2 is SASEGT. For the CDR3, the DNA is TGTGCCAGCAGCAAAACCCGACTGAACACTGAAGCTTTCTTT. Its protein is CASSKTRLNTEAFF.

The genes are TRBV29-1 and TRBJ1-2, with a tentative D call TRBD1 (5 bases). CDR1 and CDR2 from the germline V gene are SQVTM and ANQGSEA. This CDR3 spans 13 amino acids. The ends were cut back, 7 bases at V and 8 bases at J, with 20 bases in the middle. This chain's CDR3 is CSGGGGERGGYTF. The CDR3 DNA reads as TGCAGCGGTGGGGGAGGAGAGCGGGGAGGCTACACCTTC.

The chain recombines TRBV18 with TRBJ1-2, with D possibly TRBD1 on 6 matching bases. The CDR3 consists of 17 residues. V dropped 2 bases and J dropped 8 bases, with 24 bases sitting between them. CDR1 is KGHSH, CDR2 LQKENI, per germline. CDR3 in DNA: TGTGCCAGCTCACCATCCCGCGGGGACAATCATATCGAGGGCTACACCTTC. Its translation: CASSPSRGDNHIEGYTF.

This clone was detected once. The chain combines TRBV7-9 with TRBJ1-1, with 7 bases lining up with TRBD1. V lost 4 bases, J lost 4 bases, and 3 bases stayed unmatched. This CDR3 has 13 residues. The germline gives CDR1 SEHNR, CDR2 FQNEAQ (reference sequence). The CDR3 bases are TGTGCCAGCAGCTACAGGGGTGTCACTGAAGCTTTCTTT. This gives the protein CASSYRGVTEAFF.

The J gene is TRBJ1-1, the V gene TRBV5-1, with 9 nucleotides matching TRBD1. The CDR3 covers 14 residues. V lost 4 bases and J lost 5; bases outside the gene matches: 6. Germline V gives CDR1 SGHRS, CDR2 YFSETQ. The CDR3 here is CASSIGTGMTEAFF. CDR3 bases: TGCGCCAGCAGCATCGGGACAGGGATGACTGAAGCTTTCTTT. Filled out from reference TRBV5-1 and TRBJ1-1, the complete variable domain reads KAGVTQTPRYLIKTRGQQVTLSCSPISGHRSVSWYQQTPGQGLQFLFEYFSETQRNKGNFPGRFSGRQFSNSRSEMNVSTLELGDSALYLCASSIGTGMTEAFFGQGTRLTVV.

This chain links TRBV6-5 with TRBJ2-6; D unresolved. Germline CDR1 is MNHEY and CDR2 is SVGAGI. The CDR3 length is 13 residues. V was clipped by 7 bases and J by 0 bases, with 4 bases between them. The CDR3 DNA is TGTGCCAGCAAGCCCTCTGGGGCCAACGTCCTGACTTTC. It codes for CASKPSGANVLTF.

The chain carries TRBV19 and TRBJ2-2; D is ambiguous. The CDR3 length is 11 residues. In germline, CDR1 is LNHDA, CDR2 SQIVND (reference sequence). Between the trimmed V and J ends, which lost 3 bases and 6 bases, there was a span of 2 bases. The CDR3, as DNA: TGTGCCAGTAGTATCTCCGGGGAGCTGTTTTTT. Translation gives CASSISGELFF.

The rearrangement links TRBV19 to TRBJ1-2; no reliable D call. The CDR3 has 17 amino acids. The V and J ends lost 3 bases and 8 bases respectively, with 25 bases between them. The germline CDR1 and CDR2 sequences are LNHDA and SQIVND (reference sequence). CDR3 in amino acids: CASSIVQDPARAGGYTF. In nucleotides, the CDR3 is TGTGCCAGTAGTATCGTCCAGGACCCAGCCCGGGCGGGGGGCTACACCTTC.

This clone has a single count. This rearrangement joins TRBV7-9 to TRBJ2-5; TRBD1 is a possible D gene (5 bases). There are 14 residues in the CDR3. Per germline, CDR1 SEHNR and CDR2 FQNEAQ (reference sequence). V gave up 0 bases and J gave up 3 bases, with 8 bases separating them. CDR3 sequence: CASSLATDKETQYF. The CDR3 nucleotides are TGTGCCAGCAGCTTAGCGACAGATAAAGAGACCCAGTACTTC.

CDR3 protein: CASSTLKGLSYNEQFF. The CDR3 DNA reads TGTGCCAGCTCGACCCTCAAGGGGCTCTCCTACAATGAGCAGTTCTTC. The J gene is TRBJ2-1, the V gene TRBV18, with D possibly being TRBD1 (5 bases). The germline V and J ends were trimmed by 6 bases and 0 bases, with 15 bases remaining between them. Germline V CDR1 and CDR2: KGHSH, LQKENI. This CDR3 has 16 amino acids.

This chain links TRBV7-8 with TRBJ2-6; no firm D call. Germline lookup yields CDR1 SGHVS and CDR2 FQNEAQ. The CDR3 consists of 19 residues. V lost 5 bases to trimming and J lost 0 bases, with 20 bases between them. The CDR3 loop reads CASSARPLFHSSGANVLTF. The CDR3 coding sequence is TGTGCCAGCAGCGCGCGCCCCCTATTCCATAGCTCTGGGGCCAACGTCCTGACTTTC.

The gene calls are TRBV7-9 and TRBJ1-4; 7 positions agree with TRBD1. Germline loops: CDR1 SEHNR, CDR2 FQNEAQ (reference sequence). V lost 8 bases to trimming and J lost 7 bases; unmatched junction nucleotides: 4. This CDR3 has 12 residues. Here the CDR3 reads CASGNRGEKLFF. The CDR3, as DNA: TGTGCCAGCGGAAACAGGGGTGAAAAACTGTTTTTT.

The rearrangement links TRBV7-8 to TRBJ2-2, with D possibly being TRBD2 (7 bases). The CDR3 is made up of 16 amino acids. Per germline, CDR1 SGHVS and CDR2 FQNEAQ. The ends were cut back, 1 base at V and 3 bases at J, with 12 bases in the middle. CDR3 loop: CASSLEGGRHTGELFF. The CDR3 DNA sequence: TGTGCCAGCAGCTTAGAGGGGGGGCGCCACACCGGGGAGCTGTTTTTT.

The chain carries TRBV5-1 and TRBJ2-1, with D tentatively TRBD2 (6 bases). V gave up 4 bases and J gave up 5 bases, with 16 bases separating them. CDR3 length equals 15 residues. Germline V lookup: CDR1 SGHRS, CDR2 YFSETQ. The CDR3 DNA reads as TGCGCCAGCAGCCGGATAGCGGAGAGAGACAATGAGCAGTTCTTC. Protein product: CASSRIAERDNEQFF.

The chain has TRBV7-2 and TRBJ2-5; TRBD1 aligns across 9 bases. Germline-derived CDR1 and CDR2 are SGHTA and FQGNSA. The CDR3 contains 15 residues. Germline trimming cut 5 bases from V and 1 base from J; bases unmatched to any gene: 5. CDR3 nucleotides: TGTGCCAGCAGCAACAGGGGGCGCAGCCAAGAGACCCAGTACTTC. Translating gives CASSNRGRSQETQYF.